What follows are 2 T cell receptor beta chains derived from one specimen sequenced in a study of cytomegalovirus exposure and HLA in healthy donors. Both 60 Vbeta primers and 13 Jbeta primers went into the PCR. Produced via immunoSEQ multiplex PCR; TCRdb's table is partial and in-frame only. Of 55,000 to 70,000 clones in the sample, roughly four fifths were seen once. Sequencing was performed on PBMCs. The receptors originated from a woman in her sixties in good health and CMV-seropositive.

The V and J genes are TRBV29-1 and TRBJ1-1; 10 positions match TRBD1. Trimming at V came to 7 bases and at J to 10 bases, leaving 3 bases not matched to a gene. The CDR3 is 10 residues long. Germline V gives CDR1 SQVTM, CDR2 ANQGSEA. CDR3 sequence reads: CSARDRGAFF. For the CDR3, the DNA is TGCAGCGCCCGGGACAGGGGAGCTTTCTTT. The variable domain in full, with the rest retrieved from reference TRBV29-1 and TRBJ1-1, is SAVISQKPSRDICQRGTSLTIQCQVDSQVTMMFWYRQQPGQSLTLIATANQGSEATYESGFVIDKFPISRPNLTFSTLTVSNMSPEDSSIYLCSARDRGAFFGQGTRLTVV.

This rearrangement joins TRBV5-6 to TRBJ1-4; a possible D gene is TRBD1 (6 bases). This CDR3 has 13 amino acids. The germline V and J ends were trimmed by 1 base and 6 bases, with 7 bases remaining between them. Germline V gives CDR1 SGHDT, CDR2 YYEEEE. The CDR3 sequence: CASSLTGHEKLFF. In DNA form, the CDR3 reads TGTGCCAGCAGCTTGACAGGGCATGAAAAACTGTTTTTT.